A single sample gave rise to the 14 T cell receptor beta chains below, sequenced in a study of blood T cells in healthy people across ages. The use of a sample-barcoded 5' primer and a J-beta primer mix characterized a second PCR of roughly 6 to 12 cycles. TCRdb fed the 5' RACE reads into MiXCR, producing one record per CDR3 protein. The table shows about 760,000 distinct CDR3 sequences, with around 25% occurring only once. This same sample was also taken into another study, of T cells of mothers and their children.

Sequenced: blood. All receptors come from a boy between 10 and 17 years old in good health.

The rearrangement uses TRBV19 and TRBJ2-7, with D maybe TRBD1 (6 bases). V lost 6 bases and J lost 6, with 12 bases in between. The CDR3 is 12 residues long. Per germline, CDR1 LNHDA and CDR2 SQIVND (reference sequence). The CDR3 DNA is TGTGCCAGTAGCGGACAGCTCCTCGAGCAGTACTTC. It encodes CASSGQLLEQYF.

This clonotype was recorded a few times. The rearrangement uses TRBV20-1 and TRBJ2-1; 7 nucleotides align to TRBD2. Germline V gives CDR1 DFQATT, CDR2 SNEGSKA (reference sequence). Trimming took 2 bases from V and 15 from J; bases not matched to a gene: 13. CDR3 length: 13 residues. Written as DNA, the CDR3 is TGCAGTGCTAGAAAGTCAGAGGTTGCGGGAGTGTTCTTC. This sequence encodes CSARKSEVAGVFF.

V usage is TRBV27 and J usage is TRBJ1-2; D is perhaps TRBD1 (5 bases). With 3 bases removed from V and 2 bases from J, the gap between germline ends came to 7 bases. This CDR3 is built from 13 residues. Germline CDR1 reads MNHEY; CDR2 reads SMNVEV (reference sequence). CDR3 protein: CASSFRQNYGYTF. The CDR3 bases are TGTGCCAGCAGTTTCAGACAGAACTATGGCTACACCTTC.

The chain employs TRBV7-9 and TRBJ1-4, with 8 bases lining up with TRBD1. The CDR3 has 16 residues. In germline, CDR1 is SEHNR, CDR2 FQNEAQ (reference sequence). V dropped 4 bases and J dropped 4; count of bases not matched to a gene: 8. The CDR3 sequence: CASSSSKTGVNEKLFF. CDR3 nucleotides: TGTGCCAGCAGCTCTAGCAAGACAGGGGTTAATGAAAAACTGTTTTTT.

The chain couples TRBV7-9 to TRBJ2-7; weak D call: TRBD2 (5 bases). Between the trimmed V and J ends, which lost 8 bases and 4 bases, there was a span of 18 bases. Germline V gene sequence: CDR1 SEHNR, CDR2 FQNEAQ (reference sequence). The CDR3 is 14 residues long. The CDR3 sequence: CASSLDYIVYEQYF. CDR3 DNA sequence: TGTGCCAGCTCCCTCGACTATATCGTGTACGAGCAGTACTTC. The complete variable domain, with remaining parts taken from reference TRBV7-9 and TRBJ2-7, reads DTGVSQNPRHKITKRGQNVTFRCDPISEHNRLYWYRQTLGQGPEFLTYFQNEAQLEKSRLLSDRFSAERPKGSFSTLEIQRTEQGDSAMYLCASSLDYIVYEQYFGPGTRLTVT.

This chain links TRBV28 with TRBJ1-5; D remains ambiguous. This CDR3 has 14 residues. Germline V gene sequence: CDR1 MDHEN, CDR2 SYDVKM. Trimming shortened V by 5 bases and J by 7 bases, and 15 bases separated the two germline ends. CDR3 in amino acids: CASSRRTEPQPQHF. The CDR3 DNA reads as TGTGCCAGCAGTAGGAGGACGGAACCGCAGCCCCAGCATTTT.

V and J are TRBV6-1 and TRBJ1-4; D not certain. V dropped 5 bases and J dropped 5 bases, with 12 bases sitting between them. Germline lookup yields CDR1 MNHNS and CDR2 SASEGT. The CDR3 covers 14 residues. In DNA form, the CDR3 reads TGTGCCAGCAGTAACCAAGGAAGGAATGAAAAACTGTTTTTT. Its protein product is CASSNQGRNEKLFF.

CDR3 sequence: CASSQGGETYNEQFF. The CDR3, as DNA: TGTGCCAGCAGCCAGGGTGGCGAGACCTACAATGAGCAGTTCTTC. The chain links TRBV7-3 to TRBJ2-1; maybe TRBD1 (5 bases). Between the trimmed V and J ends, which lost 5 bases and 2 bases, there was a span of 13 bases. The CDR3 runs 15 residues. The V gene's germline CDR1 is SGHTA and CDR2 FQGTGA.

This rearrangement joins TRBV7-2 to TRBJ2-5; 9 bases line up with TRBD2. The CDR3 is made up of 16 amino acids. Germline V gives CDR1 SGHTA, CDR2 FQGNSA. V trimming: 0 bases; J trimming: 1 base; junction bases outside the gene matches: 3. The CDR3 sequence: CASSLAGGGGQETQYF. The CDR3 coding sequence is TGTGCCAGCAGCTTAGCCGGCGGGGGGGGCCAAGAGACCCAGTACTTC. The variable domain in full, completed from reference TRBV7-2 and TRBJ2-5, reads GAGVSQSPSNKVTEKGKDVELRCDPISGHTALYWYRQSLGQGLEFLIYFQGNSAPDKSGLPSDRFSAERTGGSVSTLTIQRTQQEDSAVYLCASSLAGGGGQETQYFGPGTRLLVL.

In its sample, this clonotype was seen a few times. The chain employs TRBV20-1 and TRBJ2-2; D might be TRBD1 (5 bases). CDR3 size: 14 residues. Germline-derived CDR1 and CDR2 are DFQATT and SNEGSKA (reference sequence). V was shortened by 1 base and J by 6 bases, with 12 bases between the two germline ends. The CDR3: CSARALLGPGELFF. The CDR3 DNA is TGCAGTGCTAGAGCGTTGTTGGGGCCCGGGGAGCTGTTTTTT.

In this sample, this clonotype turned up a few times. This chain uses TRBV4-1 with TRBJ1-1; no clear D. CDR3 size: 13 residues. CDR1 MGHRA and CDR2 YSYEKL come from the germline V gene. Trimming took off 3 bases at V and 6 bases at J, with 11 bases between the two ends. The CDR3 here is CASSHVQSPEAFF. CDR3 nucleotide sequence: TGCGCCAGCAGCCATGTACAAAGCCCTGAAGCTTTCTTT.

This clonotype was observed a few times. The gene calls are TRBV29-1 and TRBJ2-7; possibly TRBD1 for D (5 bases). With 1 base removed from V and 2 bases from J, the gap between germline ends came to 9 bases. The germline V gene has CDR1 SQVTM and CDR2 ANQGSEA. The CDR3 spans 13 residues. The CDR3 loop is CSVEAQDAYEQYF. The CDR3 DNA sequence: TGCAGCGTTGAAGCACAGGATGCCTACGAGCAGTACTTC.

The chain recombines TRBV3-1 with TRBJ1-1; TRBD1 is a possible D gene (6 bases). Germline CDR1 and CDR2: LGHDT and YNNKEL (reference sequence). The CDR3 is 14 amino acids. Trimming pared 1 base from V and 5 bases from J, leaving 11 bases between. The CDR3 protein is CASSQVSGDTEAFF. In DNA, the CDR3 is TGTGCCAGCAGCCAAGTCTCAGGGGATACTGAAGCTTTCTTT.

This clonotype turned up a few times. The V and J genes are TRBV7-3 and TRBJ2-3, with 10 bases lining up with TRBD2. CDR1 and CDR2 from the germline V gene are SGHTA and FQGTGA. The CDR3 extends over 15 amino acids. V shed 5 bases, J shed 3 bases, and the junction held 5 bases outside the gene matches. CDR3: CASSHGLAVTDTQYF. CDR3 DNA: TGTGCCAGCAGCCACGGACTAGCGGTTACAGATACGCAGTATTTT.